Following are 23 T cell receptor beta chains from one sample sequenced in a study of blood T cells in healthy people across ages. Then a second PCR, running about 6 to 12 cycles, was carried out with a sample-barcoded 5' primer and a J-beta primer mix. MiXCR, applied by TCRdb to the 5' RACE reads, yields one record per CDR3 protein. There are about 640,000 distinct CDR3 sequences in the sample; less than 45% occur only once, and roughly 30% lies in the top ten. The sample taken for sequencing was blood. Receptor source: an older man in good health.

This clonotype was seen a handful of times. The J gene is TRBJ2-7, the V gene TRBV28; possibly TRBD1 or TRBD2 for D (5 bases each). Germline V gene lookup returns CDR1 MDHEN and CDR2 SYDVKM. The CDR3 has 13 amino acids. Trimming stripped 6 bases from V and 5 bases from J, with 14 bases between. As DNA, the CDR3 is TGTGCCAGCAGGACGGGACCAACCCACGAGCAGTACTTC. The encoded protein is CASRTGPTHEQYF. The variable domain in full, with the rest retrieved from reference TRBV28 and TRBJ2-7, is DVKVTQSSRYLVKRTGEKVFLECVQDMDHENMFWYRQDPGLGLRLIYFSYDVKMKEKGDIPEGYSVSREKKERFSLILESASTNQTSMYLCASRTGPTHEQYFGPGTRLTVT.

The CDR3 loop is CASSPGRRQQETQYF. Here the CDR3 DNA reads TGTGCCAGCAGCCCGGGGCGGCGTCAGCAAGAGACCCAGTACTTC. V usage is TRBV6-5 and J usage is TRBJ2-5; D possibly matches TRBD1 or TRBD2 (5 bases each). Germline V gives CDR1 MNHEY, CDR2 SVGAGI. V was clipped by 6 bases and J by 2 bases, with 16 bases between them. This CDR3 is built from 15 residues.

The chain has TRBV3-1 and TRBJ2-1, with 12 bases identical to TRBD1. Trimming removed 7 bases from V and 8 bases from J; junction bases left unmatched: 12. Per the germline V gene, CDR1 is LGHDT and CDR2 is YNNKEL (reference sequence). CDR3 length: 16 residues. CDR3 DNA: TGTGCCAGCAAAAAAACGAGGGGACAGGGGGCCGATGAGCAGTTCTTC. It is translated as CASKKTRGQGADEQFF.

V usage is TRBV6-6 and J usage is TRBJ2-5, with D unresolved. The CDR3 is made up of 11 amino acids. Looked up from germline, CDR1 is MNHNY and CDR2 is SVGAGI (reference sequence). V was trimmed by 7 bases and J by 5 bases, leaving 8 bases between them. CDR3 DNA sequence: TGTGCCAGCATTGATAGCGAGACCCAGTACTTC. This codes for CASIDSETQYF.

This clonotype showed up just a few times. The chain combines TRBV24-1 with TRBJ2-7; the match to TRBD2 covers 7 bases. With V trimmed by 3 bases and J by 3 bases, 4 bases remained unmatched. The CDR3 is 14 amino acids. Germline V gene sequence: CDR1 KGHDR, CDR2 SFDVKD. The CDR3 DNA reads as TGTGCCACCAGTGATGAACTAGCGAGCTACGAGCAGTACTTC. This sequence encodes CATSDELASYEQYF.

V usage is TRBV20-1 and J usage is TRBJ2-5; a weak D match, TRBD2 (6 bases). CDR1 and CDR2 (germline): DFQATT, SNEGSKA (reference sequence). The CDR3 consists of 15 residues. With 6 bases removed from V and 1 base from J, the gap between germline ends came to 18 bases. The CDR3 sequence: CSASMGGGGQETQYF. For the CDR3, the DNA is TGCAGTGCGAGCATGGGTGGGGGAGGCCAAGAGACCCAGTACTTC.

The V and J genes are TRBV6-5 and TRBJ2-1; a possible D gene is TRBD2 (6 bases). Germline V gives CDR1 MNHEY, CDR2 SVGAGI. V lost 2 bases and J 8 bases, leaving 19 bases between the germline ends. CDR3 size: 16 residues. The CDR3 region has the DNA TGTGCCAGCAGTTACCTCAGGGACTTCATTACGCATGAGCAGTTCTTC. The encoded protein is CASSYLRDFITHEQFF.

This sequence joins TRBV12-5 and TRBJ2-2, with D hard to call. V was cut by 0 bases and J by 8 bases, with 13 bases left in between. The CDR3 totals 15 residues. CDR1 is LGHNT, CDR2 FRNRAP, per germline. CDR3 in DNA: TGTGCTAGTGGTTTGGTTAGGGCAGGAGCAGGGGAGCTGTTTTTT. Translation: CASGLVRAGAGELFF.

Worth noting for this clonotype: Sequence at one end of the junction differs from germline and may be a read error. The gene calls are TRBV4-2 and TRBJ2-1; D is possibly TRBD1 or TRBD2 (5 bases each). The germline gives CDR1 LGHNA, CDR2 YNFKEQ. This CDR3 is built from 14 residues. CDR3 loop: CASSREGPNNGQFF. CDR3 nucleotide sequence: TGTGCCAGCAGCCGAGAGGGACCCAACAATGGGCAGTTCTTC.

The V and J genes are TRBV20-1 and TRBJ2-3; D may match TRBD1 or TRBD2 (6 bases each). The V end lost 3 bases, the J end lost 7 bases, and 11 bases lay between the germline ends. Germline V gene data show CDR1 as DFQATT and CDR2 as SNEGSKA (reference sequence). CDR3 length: 12 amino acids. CDR3 sequence (DNA): TGCAGTGCTAGGGTCGGGGGCAATACGCAGTATTTT. This sequence encodes CSARVGGNTQYF.

The rearrangement joins TRBV6-2 or TRBV6-3 to TRBJ2-1, with D tentatively TRBD1 (5 bases). CDR3 length: 18 amino acids. V was trimmed by 0 bases and J by 8 bases, leaving 23 bases between them. Germline CDR1 MNHEY, CDR2 SVGEGT. CDR3 bases: TGTGCCAGCAGTTACTCGTTAAGGGATTGGAGTGGGGCTCATGAGCAGTTCTTC. It codes for CASSYSLRDWSGAHEQFF.

In its sample, this clonotype was seen many times. This sequence joins TRBV29-1 and TRBJ2-5; D is perhaps TRBD1 (5 bases). V was cut by 7 bases and J by 2 bases, with 11 bases left in between. Germline assignment: CDR1 SQVTM and CDR2 ANQGSEA. The CDR3 is made up of 12 amino acids. This chain's CDR3 is CSAQAGQETQYF. Here the CDR3 DNA reads TGCAGCGCCCAGGCAGGGCAAGAGACCCAGTACTTC.

Comments on this clonotype: A read error is possible here, since a much larger clone lies one base away. The gene calls are TRBV7-2 and TRBJ2-3; 7 bases align to TRBD1. With 5 bases clipped from V and 9 bases from J, the junction kept 8 bases outside the gene matches. This CDR3 spans 13 amino acids. From germline, CDR1 is SGHTA and CDR2 FQGNSA. CDR3 sequence: CASSVPPGQTQYF. The CDR3 nucleotides are TGTGCCAGCAGCGTCCCTCCGGGACAGACGCAGTATTTT.

Worth noting for this clonotype: An end of the junction does not agree with germline; a read error may underlie this. This chain links TRBV7-7 with TRBJ2-7; 8 bases align to TRBD2. This CDR3 spans 15 amino acids. Germline CDR1 is SSHAT and CDR2 is FNYEAQ (reference sequence). CDR3 region: CASSLAAGAIYEQYF. Here the CDR3 DNA reads TGTGCTAGCAGCTTAGCAGCGGGAGCCATCTACGAGCAGTACTTC.

This chain links TRBV7-2 with TRBJ1-3; D remains unclear. The CDR3 covers 14 residues. Trimming cost V 2 bases and J 9 bases, with 14 bases left between them. In germline, CDR1 is SGHTA, CDR2 FQGNSA. CDR3 DNA: TGTGCCAGCAGCTTAAGGGTAGACCCGAGCACCATATATTTT. Translated, it gives CASSLRVDPSTIYF.

The sample holds a few counts of this clonotype. This rearrangement joins TRBV20-1 to TRBJ2-3, with 9 nucleotides matching TRBD2. With 2 bases clipped from V and 1 base from J, the junction kept 4 bases outside the gene matches. This CDR3 has 15 residues. Germline CDR1 reads DFQATT; CDR2 reads SNEGSKA (reference sequence). The CDR3 nucleotides read TGCAGTGCTAGACATTTAGCGGGGGGCACAGATACGCAGTATTTT. It encodes CSARHLAGGTDTQYF.

In its sample, this clonotype was seen a few times. The gene calls are TRBV7-9 and TRBJ1-6; 9 nucleotides line up with TRBD1. The CDR3 length is 14 residues. Trimming removed 6 bases from V and 8 bases from J; junction bases left unmatched: 5. Germline assignment: CDR1 SEHNR and CDR2 FQNEAQ (reference sequence). This CDR3 is CASSTTGGHSPLHF. The CDR3 DNA reads as TGTGCCAGCAGTACCACAGGGGGCCATTCACCCCTCCACTTT.

This rearrangement joins TRBV6-2 or TRBV6-3 to TRBJ2-7; D unclear. Trimming cost V 5 bases and J 2 bases, with 13 bases left between them. Germline values: CDR1 MNHEY, CDR2 SVGEGT. The CDR3 loop spans 14 amino acids. For the CDR3, the DNA is TGTGCCAGCAGTGACCGTAGTTTTCCCTACGAGCAGTACTTC. Protein: CASSDRSFPYEQYF.

This clonotype has a handful of counts. This sequence joins TRBV30 and TRBJ2-5; D possibly corresponds to TRBD2 (5 bases). Per the germline V gene, CDR1 is GTSNPN and CDR2 is SVGIG (reference sequence). V lost 1 base and J lost 5, with 20 bases in between. The CDR3 covers 16 residues. The CDR3 DNA reads as TGTGCCTGGAGTGAATTTCGGCAGCGGTCCGTGGAGACCCAGTACTTC. It yields the protein CAWSEFRQRSVETQYF.

This clonotype turned up a few times. V gene TRBV6-6 combines with J gene TRBJ2-3; maybe TRBD1 (6 bases). Between the trimmed V and J ends, which lost 1 base and 1 base, there was a span of 9 bases. Germline V gives CDR1 MNHNY, CDR2 SVGAGI (reference sequence). The CDR3 totals 15 residues. CDR3 bases: TGTGCCAGCAGTTACTTGGCAGGGGGCACAGATACGCAGTATTTT. Translating gives CASSYLAGGTDTQYF.

The rearrangement joins TRBV5-1 to TRBJ2-5, with 9 bases aligning to TRBD1. Trimming at V came to 0 bases and at J to 5 bases, leaving 8 bases not matched to a gene. Germline V CDR1 and CDR2: SGHRS, YFSETQ. The CDR3 is 16 residues long. CDR3 bases: TGCGCCAGCAGCTTGGCGACCACAGGGGGCGGTGAGACCCAGTACTTC. Its translation: CASSLATTGGGETQYF.

This clonotype was counted between two and nine times. The chain has TRBV11-3 and TRBJ2-2; 7 positions match TRBD2. Germline V lookup: CDR1 SGHNT, CDR2 YENEEA. The CDR3 is 14 amino acids. Losses at the gene ends were 5 bases for V and 6 bases for J; bases not matched to a gene: 6. The CDR3 sequence: CASSQTSRSGELFF. As DNA, the CDR3 is TGTGCCAGCAGCCAGACTAGCAGATCCGGGGAGCTGTTTTTT.

The DNA for the CDR3 is TGTGCCAGCAGTGTTCCCAGGGGCACTGAAGCTTTCTTT. Its protein is CASSVPRGTEAFF. The chain is built from TRBV28 and TRBJ1-1; tentatively, D is TRBD1 (6 bases). With 5 bases removed from V and 4 bases from J, the gap between germline ends came to 11 bases. CDR1 is MDHEN and CDR2 is SYDVKM in the germline V gene. This CDR3 has 13 residues.